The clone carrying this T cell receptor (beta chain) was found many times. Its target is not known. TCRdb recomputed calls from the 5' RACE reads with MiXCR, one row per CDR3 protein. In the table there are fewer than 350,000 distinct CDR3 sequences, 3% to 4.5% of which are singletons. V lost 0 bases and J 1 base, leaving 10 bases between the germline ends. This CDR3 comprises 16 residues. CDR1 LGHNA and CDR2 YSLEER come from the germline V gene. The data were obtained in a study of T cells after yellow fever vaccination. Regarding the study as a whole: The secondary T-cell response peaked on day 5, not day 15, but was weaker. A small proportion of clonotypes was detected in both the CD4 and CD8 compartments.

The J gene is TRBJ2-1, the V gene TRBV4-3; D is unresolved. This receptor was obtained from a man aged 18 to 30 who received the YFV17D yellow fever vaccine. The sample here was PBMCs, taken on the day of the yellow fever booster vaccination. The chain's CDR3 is CASSQDRTQSYNEQFF. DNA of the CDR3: TGCGCCAGCAGCCAAGATCGAACTCAATCCTACAATGAGCAGTTCTTC.